This is a list of T cell receptor beta chains from one sample in a study of blood T cell repertoires in COVID-19. The repertoire was sequenced with immunoSEQ multiplex PCR; TCRdb's copy has only in-frame clones and lacks some. The profile covers roughly 100,000 clones, with about 89% appearing a single time and 4.5% to 5.5% taken by the ten largest. Material: peripheral blood. These receptors were collected from a human donor in a cohort sampled during active COVID-19. CDR3s include the opening cysteine and the closing phenylalanine or tryptophan.

j_call	v_call	cdr3_aa
TRBJ2-3	TRBV4-1	CASSQGASDTQYF
TRBJ2-3	TRBV6-6	CASSSVDTQYF
TRBJ2-7	TRBV7-9	CASSLGAGQLYEQYF
TRBJ1-1	TRBV18	CASSPANTGKTEAFF
TRBJ2-1	TRBV3-1/TRBV3-2	CASSQEGAGANSYNEQFF
TRBJ1-1	TRBV4-1	CASSQVLTGRYTEAFF
TRBJ2-7	TRBV5-1	CASSTGTSGGNYEQYF
TRBJ2-3	TRBV18	CASSSPVTDTQYF
TRBJ2-7	TRBV5-6	CASSLFLSRQSTYEQYF
TRBJ2-3	TRBV9	CASSVEGAGGLTQYF
TRBJ2-7	TRBV6-5	CASRQQGAQAYEQYF
TRBJ1-3	TRBV4-1	CASSQDWRNTIYF
TRBJ1-2	TRBV5-4	CASTEFGGRGYGYTF
TRBJ1-1	TRBV6-5	CASSTGQGVNTEAFF
TRBJ2-6	TRBV5-6	CASSSPGANVLTF
TRBJ1-1	TRBV10-1	CASRRTHWDTEAFF
TRBJ2-3	TRBV30	CALDRSTDTQYF
TRBJ2-3	TRBV6-2/TRBV6-3	CASSYLGLAGGLPTDTQYF
TRBJ1-5	TRBV4-2	CASSQETDNQPQHF
TRBJ2-7	TRBV19	CASSIIGAESYEQYF
TRBJ2-5	TRBV7-9	CASSSVETQYF